This section outlines one TCR beta chain sequence together with its context. This receptor's antigen is unknown. Base qualities are missing; no much larger clone stands one base away. The CDR1 and CDR2 encoded by the germline V gene are MDHEN and SYDVKM. The CDR3, cysteine through phenylalanine, is 16 amino acids long. Of all the DNA, just the CDR3 is kept, 48 bases in frame from base 1. V and J lose 1 base and 4 bases, and a span of 15 bases separates them. Library construction relied on the immunoSEQ multiplex PCR assay. Synthetic inline TR CDR3 controls covering all V-J pairings were spiked into each PCR so that template counts could be estimated and amplification bias removed. Reads were processed so that amplification and sequencing bias were reduced, and quantification was performed against synthetic TR CDR3 analogs. The paper's processing steps were these. Raw data were processed in ImmunoSEQ Analyzer, with out-of-frame sequences and CDR3s containing stop codons removed, and gene names were assigned according to IMGT nomenclature. Normalized Shannon entropy, defined as 1 minus Pielou's evenness, served as the summary measure of repertoire diversity. Two TRB sequences were counted as identical only if the two sequences had the same V gene, J gene and CDR3. Public PML clonotypes were CDR3s found in two or more PML-onset samples but not found earlier, in controls, or in public databases. Positional CDR3 amino acid composition was analyzed in Skylign with the observed count method. Held by TCRdb, this immuneACCESS table contains in-frame sequences only and omits some clones. Under half of the omission traces to an unresolved V gene where checked; the cause of the rest is unknown. V and J calls and clone size are copied from that table; D and trimming were computed from the DNA. The table for this sample lists 25,000 to 35,000 clones; nearly 90% of them were counted only once. 1.5% of the sample comes from the top ten.

This entry belongs to a study of multiple sclerosis patients with progressive multifocal leukoencephalopathy (dated by TCRdb to between 2018 and 2021). For context, the study as a whole: Peripheral T and B cells were examined in MS patients who developed PML (4 under natalizumab, 1 after alemtuzumab) and in treated patients who did not develop PML. Longitudinal follow-up was performed in two natalizumab-treated patients who later developed PML, from before therapy through 6 and 12 months to PML onset. The goal of the study was to detect any JC virus-specific or public T-cell expansions that arose at the time of PML onset. Findings and caveats that apply to the study as a whole: Analysis was limited to peripheral blood, even though cerebrospinal fluid or brain lymphocytes might be more informative for natalizumab-associated PML. Most PML patients had lower normalized Shannon entropy, suggesting less diverse TRB repertoires, while values in the natalizumab-treated controls sat near 1. TRB clones with frequency above 0.5% were observed only in PML patients, but the clones expanded at PML onset were found to be already present before and during natalizumab therapy. Because of the small, descriptive cohort, whether findings reflect JC virus infection or general immunocompromise remained unclear. No common TRBV or TRBJ gene usage or preferential TRBV-TRBJ pairings were detected when PML developed.

This specimen's time point label, per the study, means: more than 5 months of natalizumab therapy. Read against the paper, the sample's treatment or condition label means: on natalizumab therapy at sampling. Every listed patient had received interferon beta before, and every PML patient was female. Blood samples at T1 and T2 were obtained at 6 and 12 months of natalizumab therapy, respectively. Ficoll-Hypaque density gradient centrifugation was used to isolate peripheral blood mononuclear cells. The sample consisted of PBMCs, taken from a patient treated with natalizumab. The V and J genes are TRBV28 and TRBJ2-3; matching of 6 bases hints at TRBD1 as the D gene. The receptor's source is a human donor with multiple sclerosis. The CDR3 sequence is CASSLSRRGAADTQYF. At the DNA level, the sequence is TGTGCCAGCAGTTTATCCCGCAGGGGAGCGGCAGATACGCAGTATTTT.